This T cell receptor beta chain came from a study of cytomegalovirus exposure and HLA in healthy donors. The study's findings and limits: Links to common viral pathogens appeared, in a later analysis, for several of the most significant clusters.

CDR3 size: 14 residues. Trimming shortened V by 3 bases and J by 0 bases, and 11 bases separated the two germline ends. Germline CDR1 is GTSNPN and CDR2 is SVGIG (reference sequence). A multiplex PCR was run with 60 Vbeta primers and 13 Jbeta primers. Method: immunoSEQ multiplex PCR; TCRdb's copy keeps in-frame clones and lacks some. Of about 160,000 clones in the sample, 60% to 80% were seen once. Of note for this clone: The antigen is undetermined.

The sequencing sample was made of PBMCs. This TCR derives from a man aged 30-40 years in good health and CMV-seropositive. The V gene is TRBV30, the J gene TRBJ1-2, with no clear D. The CDR3: CAWRESGPNYGYTF. DNA of the CDR3: TGTGCCTGGAGAGAGTCAGGCCCTAACTATGGCTACACCTTC. The complete variable domain, with remaining parts taken from reference TRBV30 and TRBJ1-2, reads SQTIHQWPATLVQPVGSPLSLECTVEGTSNPNLYWYRQAAGRGLQLLFYSVGIGQISSEVPQNLSASRPQDRQFILSSKKLLLSDSGFYLCAWRESGPNYGYTFGSGTRLTVV.